The clone carrying this T cell receptor beta chain turned up a few times. This sample stems from a study of brain T cells in children with intractable seizures. The CDR3 extends over 13 amino acids. V was pared by 3 bases and J by 3 bases, with 2 bases of the junction left unmatched. Germline V gene sequence: CDR1 DFQATT, CDR2 SNEGSKA (reference sequence). Profiling relied on immunoSEQ multiplex PCR, and the TCRdb table lists in-frame clones only, not all of them. The profile shows 95,000 to 120,000 clones, approximately 94% of them singletons. Sequencing used peripheral blood, obtained at surgery. The receptor comes from a boy under two years old with hemimegalencephaly and intractable seizures. The rearrangement uses TRBV20-1 and TRBJ1-5; 7 bases fit TRBD1. The CDR3: CSASQGVNQPQHF. DNA of the CDR3: TGCAGTGCTAGTCAGGGGGTCAATCAGCCCCAGCATTTT.